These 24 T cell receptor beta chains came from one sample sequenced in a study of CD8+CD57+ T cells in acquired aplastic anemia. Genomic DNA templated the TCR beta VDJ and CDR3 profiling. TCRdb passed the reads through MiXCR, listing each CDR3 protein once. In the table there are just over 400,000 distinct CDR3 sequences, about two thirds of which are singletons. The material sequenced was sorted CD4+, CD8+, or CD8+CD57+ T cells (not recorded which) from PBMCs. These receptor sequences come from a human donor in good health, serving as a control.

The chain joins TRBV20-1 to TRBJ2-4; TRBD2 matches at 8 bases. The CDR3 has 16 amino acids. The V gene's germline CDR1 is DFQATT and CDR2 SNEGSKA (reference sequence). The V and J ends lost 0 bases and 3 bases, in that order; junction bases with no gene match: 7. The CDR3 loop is CSARDQTGGFKNIQYF. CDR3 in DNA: TGCAGTGCTAGAGATCAGACGGGGGGGTTCAAAAACATTCAGTACTTC.

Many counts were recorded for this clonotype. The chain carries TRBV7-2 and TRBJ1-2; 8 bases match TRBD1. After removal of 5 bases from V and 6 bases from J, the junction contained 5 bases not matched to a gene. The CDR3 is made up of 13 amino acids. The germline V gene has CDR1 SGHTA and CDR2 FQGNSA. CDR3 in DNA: TGTGCCAGCAGCCCGGACAGGGTCGATGGCTACACCTTC. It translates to CASSPDRVDGYTF. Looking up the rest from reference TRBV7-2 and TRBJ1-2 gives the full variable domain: GAGVSQSPSNKVTEKGKDVELRCDPISGHTALYWYRQSLGQGLEFLIYFQGNSAPDKSGLPSDRFSAERTGGSVSTLTIQRTQQEDSAVYLCASSPDRVDGYTFGSGTRLTVV.

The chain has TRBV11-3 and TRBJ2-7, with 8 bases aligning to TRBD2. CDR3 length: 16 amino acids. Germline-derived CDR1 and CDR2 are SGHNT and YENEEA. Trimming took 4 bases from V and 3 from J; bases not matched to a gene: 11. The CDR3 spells CASSSPGGVRGYEQYF. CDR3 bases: TGTGCCAGCAGCTCTCCGGGAGGGGTCAGGGGCTACGAGCAGTACTTC.

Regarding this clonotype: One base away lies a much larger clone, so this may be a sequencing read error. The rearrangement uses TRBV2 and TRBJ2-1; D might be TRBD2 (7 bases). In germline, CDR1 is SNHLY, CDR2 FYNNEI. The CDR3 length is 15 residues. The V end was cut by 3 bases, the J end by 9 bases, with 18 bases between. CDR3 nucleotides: TGTGCCAGCAGTGATCTGGGGGGGGGGGCCGGTGAGCAGTTCTTC. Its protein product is CASSDLGGGAGEQFF.

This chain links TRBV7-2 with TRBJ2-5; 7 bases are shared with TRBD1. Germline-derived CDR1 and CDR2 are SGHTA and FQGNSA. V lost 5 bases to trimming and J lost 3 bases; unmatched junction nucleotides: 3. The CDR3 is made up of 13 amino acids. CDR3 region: CASSRTGEETQYF. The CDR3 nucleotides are TGTGCCAGCAGCCGAACAGGGGAAGAGACCCAGTACTTC.

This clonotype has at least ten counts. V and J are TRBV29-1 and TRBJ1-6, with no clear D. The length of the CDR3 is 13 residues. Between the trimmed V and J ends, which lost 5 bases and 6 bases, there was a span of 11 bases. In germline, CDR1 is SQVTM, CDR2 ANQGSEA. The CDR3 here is CSVRAGGNSPLHF. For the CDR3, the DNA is TGCAGCGTTCGGGCAGGTGGTAATTCACCCCTCCACTTT.

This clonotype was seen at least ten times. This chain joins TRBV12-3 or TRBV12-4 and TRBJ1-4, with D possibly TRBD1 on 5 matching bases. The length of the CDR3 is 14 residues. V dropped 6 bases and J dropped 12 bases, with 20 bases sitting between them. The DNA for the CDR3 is TGTGCCAGCAGAACTGACAGTAAGCCATTACAACTGTTTTTT. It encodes CASRTDSKPLQLFF.

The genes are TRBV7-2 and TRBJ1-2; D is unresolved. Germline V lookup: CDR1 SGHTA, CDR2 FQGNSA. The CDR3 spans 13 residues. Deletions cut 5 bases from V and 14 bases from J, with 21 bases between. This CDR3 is CASSGKVGHDQTF. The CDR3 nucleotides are TGTGCCAGCAGCGGTAAGGTCGGGCATGACCAGACCTTC.

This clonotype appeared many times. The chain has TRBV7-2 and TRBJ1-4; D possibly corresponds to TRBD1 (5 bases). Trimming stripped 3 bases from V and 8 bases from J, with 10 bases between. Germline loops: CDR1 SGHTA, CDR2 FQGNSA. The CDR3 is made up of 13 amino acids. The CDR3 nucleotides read TGTGCCAGCAGCTTGGGGGTAGGGGAAAAACTGTTTTTT. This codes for CASSLGVGEKLFF. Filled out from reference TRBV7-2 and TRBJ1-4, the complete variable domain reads GAGVSQSPSNKVTEKGKDVELRCDPISGHTALYWYRQSLGQGLEFLIYFQGNSAPDKSGLPSDRFSAERTGGSVSTLTIQRTQQEDSAVYLCASSLGVGEKLFFGSGTQLSVL.

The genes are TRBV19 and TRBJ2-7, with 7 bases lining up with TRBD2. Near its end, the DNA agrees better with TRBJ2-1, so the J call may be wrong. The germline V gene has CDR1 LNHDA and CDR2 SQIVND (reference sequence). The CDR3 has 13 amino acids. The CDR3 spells CASGRIRRNEQFF. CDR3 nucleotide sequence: TGTGCCTCCGGGAGGATAAGGAGGAATGAGCAGTTCTTC.

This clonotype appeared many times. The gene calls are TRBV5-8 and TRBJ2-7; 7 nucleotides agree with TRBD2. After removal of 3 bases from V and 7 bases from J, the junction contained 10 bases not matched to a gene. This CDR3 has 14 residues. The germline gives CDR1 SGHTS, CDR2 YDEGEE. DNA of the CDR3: TGTGCCAGCAGCTCCTCGGGACTAAGCCAAGAGCAGTACTTC. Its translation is CASSSSGLSQEQYF.

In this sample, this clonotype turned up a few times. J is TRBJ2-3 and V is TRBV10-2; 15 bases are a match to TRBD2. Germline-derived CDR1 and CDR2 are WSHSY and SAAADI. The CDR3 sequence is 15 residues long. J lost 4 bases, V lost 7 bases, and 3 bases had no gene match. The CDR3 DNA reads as TGCGCCAGCACTGGACTAGCGGGAGGGGCAGATACGCAGTATTTT. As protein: CASTGLAGGADTQYF.

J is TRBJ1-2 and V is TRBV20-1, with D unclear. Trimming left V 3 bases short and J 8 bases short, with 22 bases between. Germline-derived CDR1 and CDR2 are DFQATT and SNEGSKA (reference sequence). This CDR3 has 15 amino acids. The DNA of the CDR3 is TGCAGTGCTAGCGGTCAGGCCTGTGTAAGCCGCGGCTACACCTTC. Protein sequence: CSASGQACVSRGYTF.

The CDR3 sequence is CASSRDRTTGNTF. CDR3 coding DNA: TGTGCCAGTAGTAGGGACAGGACCACTGGAAACACCTTC. V and J are TRBV19 and TRBJ1-2, with TRBD1 matching 8 bases. The CDR3 is 13 residues long. Unmatched junction bases numbered 10, after V lost 4 bases and J lost 12 bases. The germline CDR1 and CDR2 sequences are LNHDA and SQIVND (reference sequence).

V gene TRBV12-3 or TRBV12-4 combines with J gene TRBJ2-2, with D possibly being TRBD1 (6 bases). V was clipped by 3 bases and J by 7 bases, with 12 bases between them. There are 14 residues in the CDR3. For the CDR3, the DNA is TGTGCCAGCAGTTTGTCGGCAGGGGTCGGGGAGCTGTTTTTT. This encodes CASSLSAGVGELFF.

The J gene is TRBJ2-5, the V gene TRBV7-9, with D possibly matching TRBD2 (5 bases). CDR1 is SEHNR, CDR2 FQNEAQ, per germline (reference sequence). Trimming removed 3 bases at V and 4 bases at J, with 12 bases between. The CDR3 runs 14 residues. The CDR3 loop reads CASSFSGSTETQYF. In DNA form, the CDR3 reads TGTGCCAGCAGCTTTTCGGGGAGTACAGAGACCCAGTACTTC.

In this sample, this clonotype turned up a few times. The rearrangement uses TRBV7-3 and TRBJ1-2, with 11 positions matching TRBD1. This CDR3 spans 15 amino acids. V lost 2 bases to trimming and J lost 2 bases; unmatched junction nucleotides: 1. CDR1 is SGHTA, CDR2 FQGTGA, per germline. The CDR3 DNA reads TGTGCCAGCAGCTTAGGGACAGGGGGGAACTATGGCTACACCTTC. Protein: CASSLGTGGNYGYTF.

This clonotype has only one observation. Written as DNA, the CDR3 is TGTGCCATTTCAATGGACAGGGGTTCCACTGAAGCTTTCTTT. Protein: CAISMDRGSTEAFF. J is TRBJ1-1 and V is TRBV19; 9 bases are a match to TRBD1. CDR1 is LNHDA and CDR2 is SQIVND in the germline V gene (reference sequence). The CDR3 loop spans 14 amino acids. V gave up 10 bases and J gave up 4 bases; unmatched junction bases: 10.

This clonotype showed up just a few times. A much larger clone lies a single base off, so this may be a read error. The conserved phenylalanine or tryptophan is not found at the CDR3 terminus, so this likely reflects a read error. The CDR3 DNA reads as TGTGCCAGCAGCTTCGGCACAGGCAACACCATATATTCT. Encoded protein: CASSFGTGNTIYS. This rearrangement joins TRBV5-6 to TRBJ1-3; D is possibly TRBD1 (5 bases). The CDR3 is 13 residues long. The V end was cut by 2 bases, the J end by 7 bases, with 10 bases between. Germline loops: CDR1 SGHDT, CDR2 YYEEEE.

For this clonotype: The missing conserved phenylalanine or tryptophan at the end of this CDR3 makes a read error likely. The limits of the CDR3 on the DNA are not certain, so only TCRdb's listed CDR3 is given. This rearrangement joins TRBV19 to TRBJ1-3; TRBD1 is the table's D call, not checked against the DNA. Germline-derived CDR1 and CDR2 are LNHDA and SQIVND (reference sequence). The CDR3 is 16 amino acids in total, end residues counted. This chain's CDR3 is CASSRGGAWPRHFGNV.

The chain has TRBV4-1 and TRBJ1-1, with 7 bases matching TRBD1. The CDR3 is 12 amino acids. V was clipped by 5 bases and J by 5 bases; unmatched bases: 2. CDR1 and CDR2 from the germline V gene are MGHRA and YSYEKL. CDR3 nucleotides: TGCGCCAGCAGCAAGGGACAGACTGAAGCTTTCTTT. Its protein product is CASSKGQTEAFF.

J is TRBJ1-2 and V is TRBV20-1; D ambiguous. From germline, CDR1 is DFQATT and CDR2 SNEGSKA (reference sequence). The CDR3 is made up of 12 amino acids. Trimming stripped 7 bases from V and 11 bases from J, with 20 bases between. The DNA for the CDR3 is TGCAGTGTCCCCGTGGACGCGGGTGGTTACACCTTC. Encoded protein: CSVPVDAGGYTF.

The CDR3 DNA follows: TGTGCCATCAGTGATCAGGAGAACTATGGCTACACCTTC. Protein product: CAISDQENYGYTF. This sequence joins TRBV10-3 and TRBJ1-2, with D hard to call. The germline V gene encodes CDR1 ENHRY and CDR2 SYGVKD. The CDR3 is 13 amino acids. With 3 bases removed from V and 2 bases from J, the gap between germline ends came to 7 bases.

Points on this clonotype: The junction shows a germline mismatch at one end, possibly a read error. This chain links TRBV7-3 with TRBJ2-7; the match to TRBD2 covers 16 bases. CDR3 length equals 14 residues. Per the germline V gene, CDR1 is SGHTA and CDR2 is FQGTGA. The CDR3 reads CASSAGLAGGAYEF. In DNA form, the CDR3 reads TGTGCCAGCAGTGCGGGACTAGCGGGGGGGGCCTACGAGTTC.